These 8 T cell receptor beta chains originate from one sample sequenced in a study of blood T cell repertoires in COVID-19 (dated by TCRdb to between 2020 and 2021). Library preparation was by the immunoSEQ multiplex PCR assay. The immuneACCESS repertoire file appears here via TCRdb, limited to in-frame rearrangements. These files lack a portion of the clones; in checked studies, under half of the deficit traces to unresolved V genes, and the cause of the others is not known. The sample data list roughly 280,000 clones, and 86% of these were observed just once. The top ten hold 8.5% to 9% of the sample. What was sequenced was peripheral blood. The origin of the receptors is a man aged 40-55 years with active or convalescent COVID-19.

The chain recombines TRBV6-5 with TRBJ2-7, with 7 bases identical to TRBD1. Per the germline V gene, CDR1 is MNHEY and CDR2 is SVGAGI. V trimming: 0 bases; J trimming: 4 bases; junction bases outside the gene matches: 9. CDR3 length: 16 residues. The DNA for the CDR3 is TGTGCCAGCAGTTACTCGACCCAGGGGGAGTTGTACGAGCAGTACTTC. Protein sequence: CASSYSTQGELYEQYF.

The CDR3 region is CASQQGSNSPLHF. For the CDR3, the DNA is TGTGCCAGTCAACAGGGGTCTAATTCACCCCTCCACTTT. This chain connects TRBV6-5 to TRBJ1-6; 7 positions agree with TRBD1. Per the germline V gene, CDR1 is MNHEY and CDR2 is SVGAGI. With 9 bases clipped from V and 6 bases from J, the junction kept 5 bases outside the gene matches. The CDR3 covers 13 residues.

V is TRBV13 and J is TRBJ2-2; D perhaps matches TRBD1 (5 bases). CDR1 and CDR2 from the germline V gene are PRHDT and FYEKMQ (reference sequence). Trimming took off 5 bases at V and 7 bases at J, with 14 bases between the two ends. This CDR3 has 14 amino acids. CDR3 sequence (DNA): TGTGCCAGCAGCGCGCAACAGGTGTACGGGGAGCTGTTTTTT. Protein product: CASSAQQVYGELFF.

The rearrangement joins TRBV6-2 or TRBV6-3 to TRBJ1-1; D remains ambiguous. V was trimmed by 4 bases and J by 2 bases, leaving 14 bases between them. The CDR3 is 15 residues long. Germline V lookup: CDR1 MNHEY, CDR2 SVGEGT. The CDR3 here is CASSLSGKSNTEAFF. For the CDR3, the DNA is TGTGCCAGCAGTTTGAGCGGCAAATCTAACACTGAAGCTTTCTTT.

The rearrangement links TRBV20-1 to TRBJ2-7; D gene ambiguous. Trimming pared 3 bases from V and 3 bases from J, leaving 12 bases between. Germline-derived CDR1 and CDR2 are DFQATT and SNEGSKA (reference sequence). The CDR3 sequence is 13 residues long. The CDR3 sequence is CSASFLVDYEQYF. In DNA form, the CDR3 reads TGCAGTGCTAGTTTCCTAGTGGACTACGAGCAGTACTTC.

V and J are TRBV19 and TRBJ1-2; TRBD1 might be the D (5 bases). The CDR3 is 13 residues long. CDR1 LNHDA and CDR2 SQIVND come from the germline V gene (reference sequence). V was pared by 5 bases and J by 2 bases, with 9 bases between. The CDR3 loop is CASSVGHNYGYTF. CDR3 DNA: TGTGCCAGTAGTGTCGGACACAACTATGGCTACACCTTC.

The rearrangement links TRBV18 to TRBJ2-3, with 14 positions matching TRBD2. The germline V gene encodes CDR1 KGHSH and CDR2 LQKENI. The CDR3 is 18 amino acids. The ends lost 3 bases at V and 4 bases at J; junction bases unmatched: 9. Here the CDR3 reads CASSPPRGLAGEADTQYF. CDR3 coding DNA: TGTGCCAGCTCACCCCCTCGGGGACTAGCGGGAGAAGCAGATACGCAGTATTTT.

The count of this clone is one. For the CDR3, the DNA is TGTGCCAGCAGGGGCCTTTACAATGAGCAGTTCTTC. Its translation is CASRGLYNEQFF. V gene TRBV6-5 combines with J gene TRBJ2-1, with D hard to call. V lost 6 bases to trimming and J lost 4 bases, with 7 bases between them. Germline V CDR1 and CDR2: MNHEY, SVGAGI. This CDR3 has 12 residues.